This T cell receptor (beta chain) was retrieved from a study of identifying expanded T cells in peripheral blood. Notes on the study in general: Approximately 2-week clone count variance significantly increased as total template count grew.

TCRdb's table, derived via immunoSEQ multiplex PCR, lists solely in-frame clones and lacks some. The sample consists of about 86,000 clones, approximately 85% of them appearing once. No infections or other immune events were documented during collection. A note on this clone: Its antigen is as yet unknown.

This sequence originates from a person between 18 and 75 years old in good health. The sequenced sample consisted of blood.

The CDR3 reads CASSFNSGVVYEQYF. The CDR3 DNA is TGTGCCAGCAGTTTTAATAGCGGGGTAGTGTACGAGCAGTACTTC. The chain uses TRBV27 and TRBJ2-7, with TRBD2 matching 8 bases. Germline CDR1 and CDR2: MNHEY and SMNVEV (reference sequence). The CDR3 runs 15 residues. Trimming took 3 bases from V and 4 from J; bases not matched to a gene: 8.